The entry below describes one TCR beta chain. Its binding antigen is unknown. Per-base quality was not reported, and no clone a single base away is much larger than it. V is pared back by 6 bases and J by 2 bases, with 10 bases lying between the germline termini. CDR1 and CDR2 are read off the germline V gene as MDHEN and SYDVKM. The CDR3 holds 13 amino acids from the cysteine to the phenylalanine. Of all the DNA, just the CDR3 is kept, 39 bases in frame from base 1. This sample is part of a study of T cell responses to AZD1222 COVID-19 vaccine (dated by TCRdb to the early 2020s). With regard to the full study: AZD1222 recipients whose second dose came at about 4 weeks and those whose second dose came at about 12 weeks were combined into one group, since spike-specific TCR depth and breadth did not differ between the two schedules. A total of 233 trial participants underwent TCR sequencing, of whom 207 received two doses of AZD1222 and some 26 received two doses of the MenACWY control vaccine. Trial participants were enrolled by age into 18-55, 56-69 and 70-plus year subgroups, with about 150, 28 and 57 TCR-sequenced participants respectively.

The meaning of the sample's time point label: baseline before first vaccination. The vaccinee samples were drawn from two UK trials, COV001 and COV002, one of which was a single-blind randomized controlled phase 2/3 trial testing AZD1222 (ChAdOx1 nCoV-19) in healthy adults. For TCRbeta chain sequencing, PBMC samples were collected from trial participants at day 0 and at day 28 after the second dose. The CDR3 regions of human TCRbeta chains were analyzed by immunosequencing. As for the original processing: TCRs in the repertoires were matched against a reference library of SARS-CoV-2-specific TCRs that had been generated with the MIRA antigen-specificity platform. Breadth meant the fraction of unique TCRs that were SARS-CoV-2-associated, whereas depth meant the fraction of total T cells that were SARS-CoV-2-associated. Each spike-specific TCR was assigned to its reactive spike region and to a CD4 or CD8 class using the MIRA data. Log10-transformed breadth and depth values were compared by one-way ANOVA with Sidak's multiple comparisons tests. Imported from immuneACCESS, the table was reduced by TCRdb to in-frame sequences with V and J called. These copies leave out some clones; in studies compared against another copy, an unresolved V gene accounts for under half, and the cause of the remainder is not known. The V and J calls and clone size are taken from that table; D and trimming were inferred from the DNA. This sample holds about 110,000 clones; about 90% were observed only once. 6.5% to 9.5% of the sample is in the top ten clones.

Beyond this particular receptor, the publication reports: In the small 56-69-year group, the increase in depth fell short of significance, most likely because of low power. No day 14 peak-response samples were available, so repertoires were characterized only after the peak T cell response. Participants were mostly white British, with more females than males. The authors suggested clonal diversity may have been underestimated. CD4 TCRs associated with the vaccine covered the entire spike protein, and the dominant responses were in regions 160-218 and 743-854. Nearly half of unique spike-specific TCRs reportedly recognized epitopes outside regions mutated in the B.1.351 and B.1.1.7 variants. Spike-specific TCR breadth and depth rose significantly after two AZD1222 doses compared with day 0 and with MenACWY recipients. Conclusions about previously exposed vaccinees were limited because only six AZD1222 recipients were SARS-CoV-2 seropositive at baseline.

Sequenced here: peripheral blood, sampled on day 0 of AZD1222 vaccination. The TCR comes from an adult in good health. The sequence links TRBV28 to TRBJ1-2, with a tentative D gene TRBD1 over 6 matching bases. The CDR3 region: CASRPQGNYGYTF. DNA sequence: TGTGCCAGCAGACCACAGGGAAACTATGGCTACACCTTC.